The 18 T cell receptor beta chains below all came from one sample that was sequenced in a study of shared clonotypes between healthy human individuals. CD45RO-negative CD8 cells positively selected for CCR7 made up the naive population, which excluded terminally differentiated effector memory CD45RA+ cells. TCRdb's copy holds only in-frame clones and misses some; the assay was immunoSEQ multiplex PCR. The table includes around 2,000,000 clones, about 95% detected once. The specimen was naive CD8+ T cells sorted from blood. These receptor sequences come from a man younger than 30 in good health.

The rearrangement links TRBV28 to TRBJ1-2; possibly TRBD1 for D (5 bases). Trimming left V 6 bases short and J 4 bases short, with 24 bases between. Germline CDR1 and CDR2: MDHEN and SYDVKM. The CDR3 loop spans 17 amino acids. CDR3 coding DNA: TGTGCCAGCAGCTCTTACCTCCAGGGCGCAGCCTCCTATGGCTACACCTTC. Encoded protein: CASSSYLQGAASYGYTF.

This sequence joins TRBV19 and TRBJ1-5, with D possibly TRBD1 on 6 matching bases. The CDR3 length is 13 residues. The V gene lost 4 bases and the J gene lost 7 bases, with 11 bases spanning the gap. Germline V gene sequence: CDR1 LNHDA, CDR2 SQIVND (reference sequence). The CDR3 here is CASSTSGDQPQHF. CDR3 in DNA: TGTGCCAGTAGTACCTCAGGGGACCAGCCCCAGCATTTT.

The chain uses TRBV7-6 and TRBJ2-7; 8 nucleotides agree with TRBD1. The CDR3 sequence is 14 residues long. Germline V gene sequence: CDR1 SGHVS, CDR2 FNYEAQ. Trimming at V came to 3 bases and at J to 3 bases, leaving 4 bases not matched to a gene. Written as DNA, the CDR3 is TGTGCCAGCAGCTTTCGACAGGGGTACTACGAGCAGTACTTC. Its translation is CASSFRQGYYEQYF.

The rearrangement uses TRBV30 and TRBJ1-1; 8 bases line up with TRBD1. In germline, CDR1 is GTSNPN, CDR2 SVGIG (reference sequence). The CDR3 is made up of 14 amino acids. Trimming took 5 bases from V and 0 from J; bases not matched to a gene: 5. CDR3 DNA: TGTGCCTGGGACTCGGGACAGGTGAACACTGAAGCTTTCTTT. Translating gives CAWDSGQVNTEAFF.

The V call is TRBV4-3, the J call TRBJ2-5; D is uncertain. CDR3 size: 13 residues. CDR1 LGHNA and CDR2 YSLEER come from the germline V gene. With 2 bases removed from V and 5 bases from J, the gap between germline ends came to 9 bases. CDR3 DNA sequence: TGCGCCAGCAGCCAAATCCTCATGGAGACCCAGTACTTC. Translation: CASSQILMETQYF.

This chain's CDR3 is CASSPGYSYEQYF. The CDR3 nucleotides are TGTGCCAGTAGCCCGGGGTACTCCTACGAGCAGTACTTC. The chain has TRBV19 and TRBJ2-7, with D maybe TRBD2 (5 bases). CDR1 and CDR2 (germline): LNHDA, SQIVND (reference sequence). The ends were cut back, 6 bases at V and 0 bases at J, with 9 bases in the middle. This CDR3 is built from 13 residues.

V usage is TRBV7-9 and J usage is TRBJ2-7; 7 nucleotides line up with TRBD1. The V segment lost 5 bases and the J segment 1 base; nucleotides outside the gene matches: 11. This CDR3 comprises 16 residues. Germline CDR1 and CDR2: SEHNR and FQNEAQ (reference sequence). This chain's CDR3 is CASSHQQGFISYEQYF. CDR3 nucleotide sequence: TGTGCCAGCAGCCACCAACAGGGGTTTATTTCCTACGAGCAGTACTTC.

In its sample, this clone was seen once. One junction end disagrees with the germline gene, perhaps due to a read error. The chain links TRBV27 to TRBJ1-6, with D hard to call. This CDR3 is built from 12 residues. From germline, CDR1 is MNHEY and CDR2 SMNVEV (reference sequence). The CDR3 bases are TGTGCCAGCAGGTGGAGTAATTCACCCCCCCACTTT. It specifies CASRWSNSPPHF.

The gene calls are TRBV7-3 and TRBJ2-5, with D tentatively TRBD2 (5 bases). The CDR3 spans 13 residues. Germline V gives CDR1 SGHTA, CDR2 FQGTGA. Trimming pared 5 bases from V and 3 bases from J, leaving 10 bases between. The CDR3 sequence is CASSPDGEETQYF. The DNA for the CDR3 is TGTGCCAGCAGCCCGGACGGGGAAGAGACCCAGTACTTC.

The V and J genes are TRBV7-9 and TRBJ2-5; either TRBD1 or TRBD2 may supply D (5 bases each). The CDR3 totals 12 residues. Per the germline V gene, CDR1 is SEHNR and CDR2 is FQNEAQ (reference sequence). The V gene lost 9 bases and the J gene lost 5 bases, with 13 bases spanning the gap. CDR3 loop: CASVGPSETQYF. The CDR3 coding sequence is TGTGCCAGTGTGGGACCTAGCGAGACCCAGTACTTC.

The rearrangement links TRBV28 to TRBJ2-1; 8 nucleotides align to TRBD2. Germline-derived CDR1 and CDR2 are MDHEN and SYDVKM. V was clipped by 5 bases and J by 2 bases; unmatched bases: 8. The CDR3 consists of 16 residues. CDR3 nucleotide sequence: TGTGCCAGCAGTCAATCATTAGCGGGGCCCTACAATGAGCAGTTCTTC. It yields the protein CASSQSLAGPYNEQFF.

V usage is TRBV4-2 and J usage is TRBJ1-2, with D possibly being TRBD1 (6 bases). Germline loops: CDR1 LGHNA, CDR2 YNFKEQ. The V and J ends lost 5 bases and 3 bases respectively, with 19 bases between them. CDR3 length equals 16 residues. The CDR3 sequence: CASSLAVSSGDYGYTF. The CDR3 DNA reads as TGTGCCAGCAGCTTGGCTGTTAGTTCAGGGGACTATGGCTACACCTTC.

The J gene is TRBJ2-7, the V gene TRBV28; no reliable D call. This CDR3 spans 13 amino acids. V was trimmed by 5 bases and J by 2 bases, leaving 10 bases between them. Germline values: CDR1 MDHEN, CDR2 SYDVKM. The CDR3 nucleotides are TGTGCCAGCAGTCTCCCTCTCGCCTACGAGCAGTACTTC. It specifies CASSLPLAYEQYF.

This chain uses TRBV27 with TRBJ2-1, with TRBD2 as a possible D gene (6 bases). V dropped 3 bases and J dropped 4 bases, with 16 bases sitting between them. The CDR3 loop spans 16 amino acids. Germline CDR1 MNHEY, CDR2 SMNVEV (reference sequence). The CDR3 DNA reads as TGTGCCAGCAGTTTCTCCACTAGTGGAGGGTACAATGAGCAGTTCTTC. This sequence encodes CASSFSTSGGYNEQFF.

This sequence joins TRBV19 and TRBJ2-7; the match to TRBD2 covers 7 bases. Germline V gene lookup returns CDR1 LNHDA and CDR2 SQIVND (reference sequence). With 1 base clipped from V and 5 bases from J, the junction kept 5 bases outside the gene matches. CDR3 length equals 14 residues. The CDR3 bases are TGTGCCAGTAGTATAGGGGGAGGGATCGACGAGCAGTACTTC. This translates into CASSIGGGIDEQYF.

This chain connects TRBV7-9 to TRBJ2-5, with TRBD2 matching over 11 bases. This CDR3 has 16 amino acids. Losses at the gene ends were 1 base for V and 4 bases for J; bases not matched to a gene: 5. The germline V gene encodes CDR1 SEHNR and CDR2 FQNEAQ (reference sequence). This CDR3 is CASSLGGTSGAETQYF. The CDR3 DNA sequence: TGTGCCAGCAGCTTAGGAGGGACTAGCGGTGCAGAGACCCAGTACTTC.

This clone was counted once. The rearrangement uses TRBV28 and TRBJ1-1; 7 bases line up with TRBD1. CDR3 length: 14 residues. Germline-derived CDR1 and CDR2 are MDHEN and SYDVKM. V was clipped by 4 bases and J by 3 bases; unmatched bases: 5. The CDR3 protein is CASSSHDRDTEAFF. The CDR3 DNA sequence: TGTGCCAGCAGTTCCCACGACAGGGACACTGAAGCTTTCTTT.

This chain joins TRBV28 and TRBJ1-1; no firm D call. The CDR3 sequence is 14 residues long. Trimming took 2 bases from V and 0 from J, leaving 7 bases between them. Germline V gene lookup returns CDR1 MDHEN and CDR2 SYDVKM. CDR3 sequence reads: CASSLQSLNTEAFF. The CDR3 DNA is TGTGCCAGCAGTTTACAGAGCCTGAACACTGAAGCTTTCTTT. The variable domain in full, completed from reference TRBV28 and TRBJ1-1, reads DVKVTQSSRYLVKRTGEKVFLECVQDMDHENMFWYRQDPGLGLRLIYFSYDVKMKEKGDIPEGYSVSREKKERFSLILESASTNQTSMYLCASSLQSLNTEAFFGQGTRLTVV.